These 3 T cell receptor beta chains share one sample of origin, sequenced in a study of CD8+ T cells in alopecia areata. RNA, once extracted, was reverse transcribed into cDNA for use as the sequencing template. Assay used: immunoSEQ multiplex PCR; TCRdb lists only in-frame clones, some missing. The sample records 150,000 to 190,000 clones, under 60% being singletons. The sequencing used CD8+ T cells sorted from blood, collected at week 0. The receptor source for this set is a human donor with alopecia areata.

The CDR3 bases are TGTGCCAGCAGCTTGGGGACTAGCGGCGAGCAGTACTTC. Residues: CASSLGTSGEQYF. The rearrangement joins TRBV7-6 to TRBJ2-7, with 11 bases matching TRBD2. Trimming took 3 bases from V and 6 from J; bases not matched to a gene: 1. The CDR3 length is 13 residues. Germline loops: CDR1 SGHVS, CDR2 FNYEAQ.

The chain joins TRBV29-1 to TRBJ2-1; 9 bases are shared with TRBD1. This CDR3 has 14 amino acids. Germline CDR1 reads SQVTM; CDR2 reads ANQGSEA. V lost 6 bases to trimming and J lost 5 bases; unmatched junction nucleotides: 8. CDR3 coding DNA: TGCAGCGTACTGGGACAGGGCCCCGACAATGAGCAGTTCTTC. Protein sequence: CSVLGQGPDNEQFF.

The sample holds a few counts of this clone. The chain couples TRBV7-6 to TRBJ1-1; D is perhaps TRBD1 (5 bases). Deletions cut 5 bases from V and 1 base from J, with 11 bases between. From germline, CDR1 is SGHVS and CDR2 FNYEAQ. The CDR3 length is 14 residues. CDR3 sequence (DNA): TGTGCCAGCAGCCAAGGGGTGGGGAACACTGAAGCTTTCTTT. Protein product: CASSQGVGNTEAFF.